This entry lists 6 T cell receptor beta chains sequenced from one sample in a study of low-dose radiotherapy and immunotherapy resistance in tumors (dated by TCRdb to the early 2020s). Sequencing instrument: Illumina HiSeq 2500. To make first-strand cDNA, Superscript III was used along with a set of TRAV- and TRBV-specific primers so that both the TCRalpha and TCRbeta chains were covered. TCRs were amplified with Phusion for roughly 20 PCR cycles, with a constant-region primer paired with the adapter attached to the V primers. TCRdb handled the public reads itself, with Q25 trimming in fastp and clone calling in MiXCR, and kept productive beta chains. Rows are unified per CDR3 protein, each entry keeping the most common DNA and genes. Across this sample there are fewer than 90,000 distinct CDR3 sequences, with approximately 20% seen only once. Jointly, the top ten make up approximately 6% of the sample.

Sample time point, as interpreted from the label and publication: before trial treatment. The sequenced sample was PBMCs, obtained before treatment. The receptors here all came from a male donor with prostate cancer.

V is TRBV10-3 and J is TRBJ2-7; 10 bases are shared with TRBD2. V was pared by 11 bases and J by 0 bases, with 4 bases of the junction left unmatched. Germline V gene lookup returns CDR1 ENHRY and CDR2 SYGVKD. The CDR3 sequence is 13 residues long. The CDR3 nucleotides read TGTGCCGCCCGGACTAGCGGCTCCTACGAGCAGTACTTC. It specifies CAARTSGSYEQYF.

This clonotype was seen ten or more times. In DNA, the CDR3 is TGTGCCAGCAGTTACTCTCTTCCGGGACAGGGGATCGAGCAGTACTTC. Amino acids: CASSYSLPGQGIEQYF. The chain couples TRBV6-2 or TRBV6-3 to TRBJ2-7; 10 bases agree with TRBD1. The CDR3 has 16 amino acids. The ends lost 0 bases at V and 6 bases at J; junction bases unmatched: 8. The V gene's germline CDR1 is MNHEY and CDR2 SVGEGT.

This clonotype has just a few counts. The J gene is TRBJ2-1, the V gene TRBV5-1; D is undetermined. The CDR3 has 11 residues. Between the trimmed V and J ends, which lost 4 bases and 5 bases, there was a span of 4 bases. Germline CDR1 SGHRS, CDR2 YFSETQ. CDR3 sequence reads: CASSAHNEQFF. The DNA for the CDR3 is TGCGCCAGCAGCGCCCACAATGAGCAGTTCTTC.

At least ten counts were recorded for this clonotype. The V call is TRBV7-9, the J call TRBJ2-1, with TRBD1 as a possible D gene (5 bases). Germline lookup yields CDR1 SEHNR and CDR2 FQNEAQ (reference sequence). The CDR3 sequence is 15 residues long. V was clipped by 5 bases and J by 6 bases, with 17 bases between them. For the CDR3, the DNA is TGTGCCAGCAGCCACGGCAACCTAGGGGCCAATGAGCAGTTCTTC. It codes for CASSHGNLGANEQFF.

This clonotype was found many times. V is TRBV20-1 and J is TRBJ1-6; the D is unclear. In germline, CDR1 is DFQATT, CDR2 SNEGSKA (reference sequence). The length of the CDR3 is 17 residues. Trimming removed 0 bases from V and 0 bases from J, with 12 bases in between. This chain's CDR3 is CSARDQAESSYNSPLHF. CDR3 DNA sequence: TGCAGTGCTAGAGATCAGGCAGAGAGCTCCTATAATTCACCCCTCCACTTT.

This clonotype was counted many times. The CDR3 loop is CASRQYSNQPQHF. The CDR3 DNA follows: TGTGCCAGCAGACAGTATAGCAATCAGCCCCAGCATTTT. The chain links TRBV2 to TRBJ1-5; D gene uncertain. Between the trimmed V and J ends, which lost 6 bases and 0 bases, there was a span of 6 bases. Per the germline V gene, CDR1 is SNHLY and CDR2 is FYNNEI. The CDR3 is 13 amino acids.